The next 15 T cell receptor beta chains were all read from a single sample in a study of blood T cell repertoires in COVID-19. Method: immunoSEQ multiplex PCR; TCRdb's copy keeps in-frame clones and lacks some. This sample has some 250,000 clones, with roughly 80% found just once. What was sequenced was peripheral blood. These TCRs come from a man in his 60s with acute or convalescent COVID-19.

The CDR3 nucleotides read TGTGCCAGCAGTTTACGAGGGACAGGGGGTATCTATGGCTACACCTTC. Protein: CASSLRGTGGIYGYTF. The genes are TRBV27 and TRBJ1-2; TRBD1 aligns across 11 bases. The CDR3 runs 16 residues. The germline CDR1 and CDR2 sequences are MNHEY and SMNVEV (reference sequence). V gave up 2 bases and J gave up 4 bases; unmatched junction bases: 6.

The chain combines TRBV10-3 with TRBJ2-7; TRBD1 matches 8 bases. The ends lost 8 bases at V and 5 bases at J; junction bases unmatched: 8. Germline CDR1 and CDR2: ENHRY and SYGVKD. The CDR3 covers 13 residues. The DNA of the CDR3 is TGTGCCATCGGGCAGACAGGGGAAAACGAGCAGTACTTC. It encodes CAIGQTGENEQYF.

The sample holds a few counts of this clone. J is TRBJ1-1 and V is TRBV19; 7 bases align to TRBD1. This CDR3 is built from 12 residues. After removal of 8 bases from V and 1 base from J, the junction contained 1 base not matched to a gene. CDR1 LNHDA and CDR2 SQIVND come from the germline V gene (reference sequence). As DNA, the CDR3 is TGTGCCAGTGGGGACAGGAACACTGAAGCTTTCTTT. It codes for CASGDRNTEAFF.

The chain uses TRBV30 and TRBJ2-1; 10 bases are shared with TRBD2. The CDR3 is 16 amino acids. Germline CDR1 GTSNPN, CDR2 SVGIG (reference sequence). Trimming cost V 4 bases and J 8 bases; bases outside gene matches: 14. Here the CDR3 reads CAWTPGVAGGGDEQFF. The CDR3 bases are TGTGCCTGGACCCCCGGGGTAGCGGGGGGCGGAGATGAGCAGTTCTTC. Drawing the rest from reference TRBV30 and TRBJ2-1, the complete variable domain is SQTIHQWPATLVQPVGSPLSLECTVEGTSNPNLYWYRQAAGRGLQLLFYSVGIGQISSEVPQNLSASRPQDRQFILSSKKLLLSDSGFYLCAWTPGVAGGGDEQFFGPGTRLTVL.

V is TRBV19 and J is TRBJ1-2; D remains ambiguous. CDR3 length equals 16 residues. V shed 5 bases and J shed 3 bases, with 19 bases lying between them. CDR1 and CDR2 from the germline V gene are LNHDA and SQIVND (reference sequence). The CDR3: CASSGEGLNLYYGYTF. Written as DNA, the CDR3 is TGTGCCAGTAGTGGGGAGGGCCTAAATCTTTACTATGGCTACACCTTC.

J is TRBJ1-1 and V is TRBV18; D call uncertain. V gave up 10 bases and J gave up 1 base, with 13 bases separating them. Germline CDR1 KGHSH, CDR2 LQKENI. The CDR3 runs 13 residues. CDR3: CATRLGRNTEAFF. The CDR3 nucleotides read TGTGCCACCCGCCTAGGTCGGAACACTGAAGCTTTCTTT.

The rearrangement joins TRBV27 to TRBJ2-3; the match to TRBD1 covers 7 bases. The V and J ends lost 5 bases and 3 bases, in that order; junction bases with no gene match: 11. Germline lookup yields CDR1 MNHEY and CDR2 SMNVEV (reference sequence). There are 16 residues in the CDR3. The CDR3, as DNA: TGTGCCAGCAGTCACCTCCTAGGGGGCGGGACAGATACGCAGTATTTT. It specifies CASSHLLGGGTDTQYF.

This clone came up a few times. The V gene is TRBV9, the J gene TRBJ2-5; TRBD1 matches at 7 bases. CDR1 and CDR2 from the germline V gene are SGDLS and YYNGEE. Trimming took 3 bases from V and 0 from J; bases not matched to a gene: 5. The CDR3 spans 15 residues. CDR3 DNA: TGTGCCAGCAGCGGGAAGGGGGCAGACCAAGAGACCCAGTACTTC. Its translation: CASSGKGADQETQYF.

The DNA of the CDR3 is TGTGCCAGCTCAACTTCGACAGGCTATAGCAATCAGCCCCAGCATTTT. Residues: CASSTSTGYSNQPQHF. The chain uses TRBV18 and TRBJ1-5; possible D gene TRBD1, 6 bases. Trimming took 5 bases from V and 0 from J, leaving 14 bases between them. The germline gives CDR1 KGHSH, CDR2 LQKENI. This CDR3 is built from 16 residues.

The rearrangement links TRBV6-5 to TRBJ2-6, with 7 bases matching TRBD1. The CDR3 runs to 15 residues. Trimming took 9 bases from V and 0 from J; bases not matched to a gene: 5. The germline CDR1 and CDR2 sequences are MNHEY and SVGAGI. Here the CDR3 DNA reads TGTGCCAGTATGGACAGGAGCTCTGGGGCCAACGTCCTGACTTTC. Protein product: CASMDRSSGANVLTF.

This sequence joins TRBV7-3 and TRBJ2-2; D remains ambiguous. The length of the CDR3 is 14 residues. Trimming removed 5 bases from V and 0 bases from J, with 7 bases in between. The V gene's germline CDR1 is SGHTA and CDR2 FQGTGA. CDR3: CASSNNPNTGELFF. In DNA form, the CDR3 reads TGTGCCAGCAGCAACAACCCGAACACCGGGGAGCTGTTTTTT.

This clone was counted once. V usage is TRBV18 and J usage is TRBJ2-1; D may be TRBD1 (6 bases). CDR3 length equals 13 residues. Trimming cost V 5 bases and J 7 bases, with 12 bases left between them. Per the germline V gene, CDR1 is KGHSH and CDR2 is LQKENI. The CDR3 here is CASSSGQRNEQFF. CDR3 sequence (DNA): TGTGCCAGCTCATCCGGACAGCGGAATGAGCAGTTCTTC.

The rearrangement joins TRBV11-2 to TRBJ2-1; no clear D. V lost 1 base and J lost 4, with 11 bases in between. The germline gives CDR1 SGHAT, CDR2 FQNNGV. This CDR3 has 15 amino acids. The CDR3 reads CASSLVRQNYNEQFF. DNA for the CDR3: TGTGCCAGCAGCTTAGTTCGTCAGAATTACAATGAGCAGTTCTTC.

This clone was recorded once. This chain links TRBV29-1 with TRBJ2-3, with 9 nucleotides matching TRBD2. Germline V gives CDR1 SQVTM, CDR2 ANQGSEA. This CDR3 contains 14 residues. V shed 7 bases, J shed 5 bases, and the junction held 10 bases outside the gene matches. DNA for the CDR3: TGCAGCGCCTTGGCGGGAGGGCCGATAGATACGCAGTATTTT. Protein sequence: CSALAGGPIDTQYF.

The CDR3 reads CASSGRLAGAPYNEQFF. CDR3 in DNA: TGTGCCAGCAGTGGCCGACTAGCGGGGGCCCCCTACAATGAGCAGTTCTTC. This sequence joins TRBV6-1 and TRBJ2-1; 12 nucleotides align to TRBD2. Germline CDR1 reads MNHNS; CDR2 reads SASEGT. The CDR3 sequence is 17 residues long. V shed 4 bases and J 2 bases; nucleotides not matched to a gene: 6.